These 13 T cell receptor beta chains share one sample of origin, sequenced in a study of blood T cell repertoires in COVID-19. Sequenced by immunoSEQ multiplex PCR; TCRdb stores in-frame clones only, minus some. The sample yields roughly 250,000 clones, around 81% seen once. Specimen: peripheral blood. These receptors originate from an older person with COVID-19, enrolled during active disease.

The chain links TRBV5-4 to TRBJ2-1; TRBD2 agrees at 8 bases. Germline CDR1 SGHNT, CDR2 YYREEE (reference sequence). V shed 0 bases, J shed 2 bases, and the junction held 4 bases outside the gene matches. This CDR3 comprises 16 residues. CDR3 residues: CASSLVGSGAYNEQFF. The DNA for the CDR3 is TGTGCCAGCAGCTTGGTCGGTAGCGGGGCCTACAATGAGCAGTTCTTC.

The genes are TRBV28 and TRBJ2-3; D may be TRBD2 (5 bases). In germline, CDR1 is MDHEN, CDR2 SYDVKM. Trimming removed 2 bases from V and 5 bases from J, with 8 bases in between. The CDR3 has 13 amino acids. The CDR3 DNA follows: TGTGCCAGCAGTTTAACTAGTCAAGATACGCAGTATTTT. Amino acid sequence: CASSLTSQDTQYF.

The rearrangement links TRBV19 to TRBJ2-1, with D perhaps matching TRBD1 (6 bases). Trimming pared 1 base from V and 5 bases from J, leaving 9 bases between. From germline, CDR1 is LNHDA and CDR2 SQIVND (reference sequence). This CDR3 comprises 14 residues. The DNA for the CDR3 is TGTGCCAGTAGTATAGGGACAGATAACAATGAGCAGTTCTTC. This translates into CASSIGTDNNEQFF.

This rearrangement joins TRBV27 to TRBJ1-6, with D possibly TRBD1 on 5 matching bases. V was cut by 2 bases and J by 5 bases, with 13 bases left in between. The CDR3 loop spans 16 amino acids. From germline, CDR1 is MNHEY and CDR2 SMNVEV (reference sequence). This CDR3 is CASSLISTENNSPLHF. As DNA, the CDR3 is TGTGCCAGCAGTTTAATTTCGACAGAAAATAATTCACCCCTCCACTTT.

This chain uses TRBV15 with TRBJ2-7; unclear D gene. Per germline, CDR1 LNHNV and CDR2 YYDKDF (reference sequence). The V and J ends lost 0 bases and 6 bases respectively, with 15 bases between them. This CDR3 region has 15 residues. The CDR3 protein is CATSRDGDGSSEQYF. The CDR3 DNA follows: TGTGCCACCAGCAGAGATGGAGACGGGTCGTCCGAGCAGTACTTC.

The chain couples TRBV6-6 to TRBJ1-6; D is ambiguous. The CDR3 has 15 amino acids. Trimming stripped 6 bases from V and 2 bases from J, with 11 bases between. Germline V lookup: CDR1 MNHNY, CDR2 SVGAGI (reference sequence). The CDR3 DNA reads TGTGCCAGCAGACTCTCAGGCACCTATAATTCACCCCTCCACTTT. Protein product: CASRLSGTYNSPLHF.

The rearrangement joins TRBV27 to TRBJ2-7; no firm D call. The CDR3 runs 14 residues. Germline V lookup: CDR1 MNHEY, CDR2 SMNVEV (reference sequence). Trimming removed 5 bases at V and 0 bases at J, with 11 bases between. The CDR3 protein is CASSNGFRSYEQYF. CDR3 nucleotide sequence: TGTGCCAGCAGTAATGGCTTTCGCTCCTACGAGCAGTACTTC.

The CDR3 sequence: CASSQQGGNTGELFF. The CDR3 DNA reads as TGTGCCAGCAGCCAGCAGGGGGGGAACACCGGGGAGCTGTTTTTT. This sequence joins TRBV3-1 (or the pseudogene TRBV3-2) and TRBJ2-2, with a weak D call TRBD1 (7 bases). The CDR3 has 15 residues. The germline V gene has CDR1 LGHDT and CDR2 YNNKEL (reference sequence). V was pared by 3 bases and J by 1 base, with 9 bases between.

The V gene is TRBV19, the J gene TRBJ2-3; 8 bases map to TRBD2. Germline loops: CDR1 LNHDA, CDR2 SQIVND (reference sequence). The V and J ends lost 4 bases and 5 bases, in that order; junction bases with no gene match: 2. The CDR3 spans 13 residues. The CDR3 spells CASSKLAGDTQYF. The CDR3 DNA reads as TGTGCCAGTAGTAAGCTAGCGGGAGATACGCAGTATTTT. The complete variable domain, with remaining parts taken from reference TRBV19 and TRBJ2-3, reads DGGITQSPKYLFRKEGQNVTLSCEQNLNHDAMYWYRQDPGQGLRLIYYSQIVNDFQKGDIAEGYSVSREKKESFPLTVTSAQKNPTAFYLCASSKLAGDTQYFGPGTRLTVL.

This clone was seen a single time. The V gene is TRBV18, the J gene TRBJ2-5; TRBD2 matches 7 bases. CDR1 KGHSH and CDR2 LQKENI come from the germline V gene. The CDR3 covers 15 residues. V shed 2 bases, J shed 3 bases, and the junction held 6 bases outside the gene matches. This CDR3 is CASSPSLAAKETQYF. CDR3 DNA sequence: TGTGCCAGCTCACCAAGCCTAGCGGCAAAAGAGACCCAGTACTTC.

The chain carries TRBV10-3 and TRBJ1-5; 10 positions agree with TRBD1. Losses at the gene ends were 11 bases for V and 4 bases for J; bases not matched to a gene: 5. The CDR3 is made up of 13 amino acids. Germline loops: CDR1 ENHRY, CDR2 SYGVKD. CDR3 DNA: TGTGCCGTCGGACAGGGGGTAAATCAGCCCCAGCATTTT. Its translation is CAVGQGVNQPQHF.

This clone was seen a handful of times. The chain employs TRBV5-1 and TRBJ2-3, with 8 bases aligning to TRBD2. Germline V gene lookup returns CDR1 SGHRS and CDR2 YFSETQ. The CDR3 runs 15 residues. The V segment lost 5 bases and the J segment 5 bases; nucleotides outside the gene matches: 10. The CDR3 DNA follows: TGCGCCAGCAGGCCCGGGGGGGCAAGAGGAGATACGCAGTATTTT. This encodes CASRPGGARGDTQYF.

The chain has TRBV12-3 or TRBV12-4 and TRBJ2-7, with 8 bases identical to TRBD2. Trimming cost V 9 bases and J 1 base; bases outside gene matches: 2. The CDR3 is 12 residues long. The CDR3 here is CASTSGSYEQYF. The CDR3 DNA is TGTGCCAGTACTAGCGGATCCTACGAGCAGTACTTC.